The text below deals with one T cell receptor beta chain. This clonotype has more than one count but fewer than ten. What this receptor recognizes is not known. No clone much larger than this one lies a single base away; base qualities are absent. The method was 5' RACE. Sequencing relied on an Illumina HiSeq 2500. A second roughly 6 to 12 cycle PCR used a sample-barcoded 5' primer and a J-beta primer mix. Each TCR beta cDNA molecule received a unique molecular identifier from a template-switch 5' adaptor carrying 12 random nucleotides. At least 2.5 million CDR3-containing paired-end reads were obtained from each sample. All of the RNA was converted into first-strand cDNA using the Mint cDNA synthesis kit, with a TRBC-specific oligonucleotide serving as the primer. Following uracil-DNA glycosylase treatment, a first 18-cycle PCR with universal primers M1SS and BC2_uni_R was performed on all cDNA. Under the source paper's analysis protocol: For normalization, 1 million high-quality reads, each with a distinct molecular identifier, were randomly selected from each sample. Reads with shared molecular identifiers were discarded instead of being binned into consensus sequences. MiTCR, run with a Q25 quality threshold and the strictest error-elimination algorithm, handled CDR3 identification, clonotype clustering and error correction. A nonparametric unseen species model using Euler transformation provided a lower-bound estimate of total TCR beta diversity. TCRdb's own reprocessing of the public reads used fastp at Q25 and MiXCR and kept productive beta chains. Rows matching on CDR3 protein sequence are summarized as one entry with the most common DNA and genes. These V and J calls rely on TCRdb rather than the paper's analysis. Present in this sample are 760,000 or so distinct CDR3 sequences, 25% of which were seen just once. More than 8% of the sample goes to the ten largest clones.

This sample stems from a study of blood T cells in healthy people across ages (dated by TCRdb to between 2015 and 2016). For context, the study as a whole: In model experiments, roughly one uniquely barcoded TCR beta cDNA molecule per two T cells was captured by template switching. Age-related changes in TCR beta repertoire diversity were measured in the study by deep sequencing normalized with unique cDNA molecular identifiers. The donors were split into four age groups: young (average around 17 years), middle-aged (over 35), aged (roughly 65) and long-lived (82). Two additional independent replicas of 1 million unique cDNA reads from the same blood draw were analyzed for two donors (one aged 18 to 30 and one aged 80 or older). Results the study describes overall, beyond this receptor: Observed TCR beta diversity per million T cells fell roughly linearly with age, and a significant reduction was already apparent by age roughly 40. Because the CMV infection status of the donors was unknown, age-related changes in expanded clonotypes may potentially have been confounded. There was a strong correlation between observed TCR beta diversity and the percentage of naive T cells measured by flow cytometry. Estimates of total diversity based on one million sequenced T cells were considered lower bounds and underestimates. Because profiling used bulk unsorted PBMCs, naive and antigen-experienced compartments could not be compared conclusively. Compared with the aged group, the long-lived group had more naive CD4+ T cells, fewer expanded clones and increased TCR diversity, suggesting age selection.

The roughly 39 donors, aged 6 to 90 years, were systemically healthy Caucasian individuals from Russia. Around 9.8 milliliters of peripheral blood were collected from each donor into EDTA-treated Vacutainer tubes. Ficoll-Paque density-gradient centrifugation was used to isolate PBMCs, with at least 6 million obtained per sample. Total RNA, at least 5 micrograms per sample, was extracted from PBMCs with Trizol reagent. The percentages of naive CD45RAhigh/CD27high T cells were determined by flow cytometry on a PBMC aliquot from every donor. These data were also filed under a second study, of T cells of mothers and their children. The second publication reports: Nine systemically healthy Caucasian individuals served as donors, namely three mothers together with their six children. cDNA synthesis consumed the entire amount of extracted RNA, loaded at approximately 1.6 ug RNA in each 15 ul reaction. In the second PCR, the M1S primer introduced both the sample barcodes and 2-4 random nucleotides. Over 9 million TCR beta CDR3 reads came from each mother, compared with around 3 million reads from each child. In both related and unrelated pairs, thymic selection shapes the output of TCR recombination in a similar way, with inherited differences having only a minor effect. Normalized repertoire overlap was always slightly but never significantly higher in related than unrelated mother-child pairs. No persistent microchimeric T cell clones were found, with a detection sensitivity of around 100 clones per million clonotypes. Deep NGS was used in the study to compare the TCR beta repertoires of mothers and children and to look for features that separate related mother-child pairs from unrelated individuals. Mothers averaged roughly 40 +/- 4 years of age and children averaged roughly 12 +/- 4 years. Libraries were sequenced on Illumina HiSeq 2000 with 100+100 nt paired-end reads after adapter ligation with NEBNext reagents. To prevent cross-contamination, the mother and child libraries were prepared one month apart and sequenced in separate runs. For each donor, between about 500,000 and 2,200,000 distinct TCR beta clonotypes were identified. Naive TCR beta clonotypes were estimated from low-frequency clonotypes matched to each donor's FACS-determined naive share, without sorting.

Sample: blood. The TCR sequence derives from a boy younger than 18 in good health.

The sequenced DNA is TGTGCCAGCAGTTATACTGGACTAGCGGGAGTCTACGAGCAGTACTTC. This is translated as CASSYTGLAGVYEQYF. The rearranged segments are TRBV28 and TRBJ2-7; 13 central bases correspond to TRBD2. The germline V and J ends show losses of 4 bases and 3 bases respectively, and no gene match explains 6 bases of the junction. Measured from the cysteine to the phenylalanine, the CDR3 is 16 residues long. The entry retains the CDR3 DNA only, 48 bases that are in frame from base 1. CDR1 and CDR2 are read off the germline V gene as MDHEN and SYDVKM. When the CDR3 is completed using the reference TRBV28 and TRBJ2-7 genes on either side, the full variable domain is DVKVTQSSRYLVKRTGEKVFLECVQDMDHENMFWYRQDPGLGLRLIYFSYDVKMKEKGDIPEGYSVSREKKERFSLILESASTNQTSMYLCASSYTGLAGVYEQYFGPGTRLTVT.